The 31 T cell receptor beta chains in this list originate from one sample, sequenced in a study of CD8+CD57+ T cells in acquired aplastic anemia. For CDR3 and TCR beta VDJ profiling, genomic DNA was the template used. TCRdb analysed the reads with MiXCR anew, one entry per CDR3 protein. This table holds 450,000 to 600,000 distinct CDR3 sequences, less than 35% found once. All sequencing subjects had displayed CD8+CD57+ cell expansion on flow cytometry. The material sequenced was sorted CD4+, CD8+, or CD8+CD57+ T cells (not recorded which) from PBMCs. Receptors were obtained from a human donor with aplastic anemia.

This chain connects TRBV28 to TRBJ1-5; no firm D call. This CDR3 comprises 17 residues. CDR1 and CDR2 (germline): MDHEN, SYDVKM. Deletions cut 2 bases from V and 4 bases from J, with 18 bases between. For the CDR3, the DNA is TGTGCCAGCAGTTTACCACTCGGGAGGGAAGGTAATCAGCCCCAGCATTTT. Amino acids: CASSLPLGREGNQPQHF. Using reference TRBV28 and TRBJ1-5 for the parts outside the CDR3, the full variable domain is DVKVTQSSRYLVKRTGEKVFLECVQDMDHENMFWYRQDPGLGLRLIYFSYDVKMKEKGDIPEGYSVSREKKERFSLILESASTNQTSMYLCASSLPLGREGNQPQHFGDGTRLSIL.

This clonotype was found many times. The chain is built from TRBV19 and TRBJ2-7; 9 nucleotides line up with TRBD1. This CDR3 is built from 15 residues. CDR1 is LNHDA and CDR2 is SQIVND in the germline V gene (reference sequence). The V and J ends lost 5 bases and 6 bases, in that order; junction bases with no gene match: 11. The CDR3 here is CASSPRDRVLTEQYF. The CDR3, as DNA: TGTGCCAGTAGTCCCCGGGACAGGGTATTAACCGAGCAGTACTTC.

The chain uses TRBV25-1 and TRBJ1-6; 8 bases align to TRBD1. J gave up 5 bases and V 9 bases, and 9 bases lay outside the gene matches. The CDR3 totals 15 residues. Germline CDR1 MGHDK, CDR2 SYGVNS. The CDR3, as DNA: TGTGCCAGAACCGACAGGGGCAGAGATAATTCACCCCTCCACTTT. Residues: CARTDRGRDNSPLHF.

This clonotype was counted many times. This chain links TRBV10-3 with TRBJ2-7, with 7 bases identical to TRBD1. The CDR3 length is 14 residues. Germline CDR1 reads ENHRY; CDR2 reads SYGVKD. J lost 4 bases, V lost 11 bases, and 14 bases had no gene match. CDR3 nucleotides: TGTGCCGCCGCTACCGGGACAGTCGGATACGAGCAGTACTTC. It specifies CAAATGTVGYEQYF.

This clonotype was seen a few times. The junction shows a germline mismatch at one end, possibly a read error. This chain uses TRBV20-1 with TRBJ1-5; D ambiguous. Germline V gene lookup returns CDR1 DFQATT and CDR2 SNEGSKA (reference sequence). There are 15 residues in the CDR3. CDR3 amino acids: CSARGLGMTNRPQHF. The CDR3 DNA is TGCAGTGCTAGAGGCCTGGGAATGACCAATCGGCCCCAGCATTTT.

The chain links TRBV7-6 to TRBJ2-3, with a possible D match to TRBD2 (6 bases). Germline-derived CDR1 and CDR2 are SGHVS and FNYEAQ. This CDR3 comprises 16 residues. The germline V and J ends were trimmed by 6 bases and 0 bases, with 16 bases remaining between them. CDR3 region: CASSRGGSISTDTQYF. The CDR3, as DNA: TGTGCCAGCAGTCGGGGAGGTTCCATTAGCACAGATACGCAGTATTTT.

This clonotype was counted only a few times. The genes are TRBV25-1 and TRBJ2-7; D gene ambiguous. V was trimmed by 4 bases and J by 0 bases, leaving 13 bases between them. The germline CDR1 and CDR2 sequences are MGHDK and SYGVNS. This CDR3 has 15 residues. The CDR3 DNA reads as TGTGCCAGCAGTGTCGGCGTCCTGAGCTCCTACGAGCAGTACTTC. Translated: CASSVGVLSSYEQYF.

This clonotype has just a few counts. The V call is TRBV20-1, the J call TRBJ1-4; possible D gene TRBD1, 5 bases. V dropped 0 bases and J dropped 8 bases, with 16 bases sitting between them. CDR1 and CDR2 (germline): DFQATT, SNEGSKA (reference sequence). This CDR3 region has 15 residues. In nucleotides, the CDR3 is TGCAGTGCTAGAGATTCGGAGTGGGGCCCGGAAAAACTGTTTTTT. Its protein product is CSARDSEWGPEKLFF.

This chain links TRBV20-1 with TRBJ1-1; possible D gene TRBD1, 5 bases. The CDR3 totals 18 residues. Germline V gene data show CDR1 as DFQATT and CDR2 as SNEGSKA (reference sequence). The ends were cut back, 0 bases at V and 1 base at J, with 21 bases in the middle. Written as DNA, the CDR3 is TGCAGTGCTAGAGATCTAGTACTCGGCAGGGTTGGGAACACTGAAGCTTTCTTT. It translates to CSARDLVLGRVGNTEAFF.

V gene TRBV30 combines with J gene TRBJ1-6; 9 nucleotides match TRBD1. CDR1 is GTSNPN and CDR2 is SVGIG in the germline V gene (reference sequence). Losses at the gene ends were 4 bases for V and 9 bases for J; bases not matched to a gene: 7. This CDR3 region has 14 residues. CDR3 sequence (DNA): TGTGCCTGGATTCCACAGGGGGCTCCTTCACCCCTCCACTTT. Encoded protein: CAWIPQGAPSPLHF.

About this clonotype itself: The junction does not match germline at one end; this may be a read error. CDR3 residues: CASSITGGREGETQYF. CDR3 DNA: TGTGCCAGCAGCATAACGGGTGGGCGGGAAGGCGAGACCCAGTACTTC. The rearrangement joins TRBV7-3 to TRBJ2-7; D may be TRBD2 (6 bases). Judging by the DNA end, TRBJ2-5 fits better; the J call may be wrong. The CDR3 covers 16 residues. The germline CDR1 and CDR2 sequences are SGHTA and FQGTGA.

This clonotype was detected many times. The V call is TRBV2, the J call TRBJ1-2; 9 bases map to TRBD1. J was trimmed by 3 bases and V by 6 bases; bases with no gene match: 5. Germline-derived CDR1 and CDR2 are SNHLY and FYNNEI. The CDR3 runs 14 residues. This chain's CDR3 is CASSKGQGHYGYTF. CDR3 sequence (DNA): TGTGCCAGCAGCAAGGGACAGGGACACTATGGCTACACCTTC.

This clonotype was seen ten or more times. This sequence joins TRBV20-1 and TRBJ1-1; maybe TRBD1 (6 bases). V dropped 5 bases and J dropped 1 base, with 14 bases sitting between them. In germline, CDR1 is DFQATT, CDR2 SNEGSKA (reference sequence). This CDR3 spans 14 amino acids. The CDR3 bases are TGCAGTGCTCCTTTAAGGGGGACGAACACTGAAGCTTTCTTT. Translation: CSAPLRGTNTEAFF.

Concerning this clonotype itself: A much larger clone sits a single nucleotide away, making a read error possible. J is TRBJ1-1 and V is TRBV7-2, with 9 bases lining up with TRBD1. This CDR3 is 13 amino acids long. CDR1 is SGHTA and CDR2 is FQGNSA in the germline V gene. V lost 5 bases to trimming and J lost 4 bases; unmatched junction nucleotides: 2. The CDR3 sequence: CASSGTGPTEAFF. In nucleotides, the CDR3 is TGTGCCAGCAGCGGGACAGGGCCCACTGAAGCTTTCTTT.

This clonotype was observed a few times. This chain joins TRBV18 and TRBJ1-6, with D possibly being TRBD1 (6 bases). The CDR3 is made up of 14 amino acids. Germline-derived CDR1 and CDR2 are KGHSH and LQKENI. Trimming took off 1 base at V and 7 bases at J, with 8 bases between the two ends. The CDR3 is CASSPLDSNSPLHF. CDR3 sequence (DNA): TGTGCCAGCTCACCACTGGACAGCAATTCACCCCTCCACTTT.

This clonotype was detected many times. The chain combines TRBV15 with TRBJ1-4; D possibly corresponds to TRBD1 (6 bases). This CDR3 contains 16 residues. The germline V and J ends were trimmed by 5 bases and 2 bases, with 15 bases remaining between them. Germline lookup yields CDR1 LNHNV and CDR2 YYDKDF (reference sequence). In DNA, the CDR3 is TGTGCCACCAGCGCTCGGGACACCAGGACTAATGAAAAACTGTTTTTT. Amino acid sequence: CATSARDTRTNEKLFF.

Remarks on this clonotype: A read error may produce the germline difference seen at one junction end. V is TRBV7-7 and J is TRBJ2-3, with D possibly matching TRBD1 (6 bases). CDR3 size: 14 residues. Germline CDR1 SSHAT, CDR2 FNYEAQ (reference sequence). In DNA, the CDR3 is TGTGCTAGCAGCTTAGGACCCACAGGGGATACGCAGTATTTT. Its translation: CASSLGPTGDTQYF.

The chain is built from TRBV10-3 and TRBJ1-1, with D possibly TRBD1 on 6 matching bases. The CDR3 totals 12 residues. V was trimmed by 6 bases and J by 8 bases, leaving 13 bases between them. The germline V gene has CDR1 ENHRY and CDR2 SYGVKD. This CDR3 is CAIRDSRWEAFF. DNA for the CDR3: TGTGCCATCAGGGACAGTCGGTGGGAAGCTTTCTTT.

This clonotype was seen ten or more times. The chain links TRBV2 to TRBJ2-7; weak D call: TRBD2 (5 bases). Per germline, CDR1 SNHLY and CDR2 FYNNEI. The CDR3 runs 12 residues. Trimming cost V 5 bases and J 5 bases, with 10 bases left between them. The CDR3 DNA is TGTGCCAGCAGTACTTCAGCGGACGAGCAGTACTTC. It codes for CASSTSADEQYF.

This clonotype was detected only a few times. The J gene is TRBJ1-2, the V gene TRBV5-6; 10 bases are shared with TRBD1. J gave up 4 bases and V 3 bases, and 3 bases lay outside the gene matches. The length of the CDR3 is 14 residues. Germline assignment: CDR1 SGHDT and CDR2 YYEEEE. The CDR3 region has the DNA TGTGCCAGCAGCTCTGGGACAGGGGTCTATGGCTACACCTTC. This translates into CASSSGTGVYGYTF.

The chain combines TRBV4-2 with TRBJ2-3, with D maybe TRBD2 (6 bases). The CDR3 contains 16 residues. The germline V gene has CDR1 LGHNA and CDR2 YNFKEQ. Trimming pared 7 bases from V and 1 base from J, leaving 18 bases between. This chain's CDR3 is CASTLLEGLGTDTQYF. CDR3 coding DNA: TGTGCCAGCACCCTCTTGGAGGGACTGGGCACAGATACGCAGTATTTT.

This clonotype showed up many times. The chain links TRBV25-1 to TRBJ1-1; TRBD1 is a possible D gene (6 bases). This CDR3 spans 15 amino acids. V shed 4 bases and J shed 1 base, with 13 bases lying between them. The germline gives CDR1 MGHDK, CDR2 SYGVNS. For the CDR3, the DNA is TGTGCCAGCAGTGCCACACAGGGCCGGAACACTGAAGCTTTCTTT. As protein: CASSATQGRNTEAFF.

Points on this clonotype: A read error may explain this, as a much larger clone is one base away. The chain carries TRBV10-3 and TRBJ2-5; D gene uncertain. The CDR3 has 14 residues. Germline V gene sequence: CDR1 ENHRY, CDR2 SYGVKD. CDR3 residues: CAIGESTAEETQYF. As DNA, the CDR3 is TGTGCCATCGGTGAGTCAACAGCTGAAGAGACCCAGTACTTC.

There are many counts of this clonotype. The rearrangement links TRBV29-1 to TRBJ2-7; TRBD2 might be the D (5 bases). The length of the CDR3 is 14 residues. CDR1 is SQVTM and CDR2 is ANQGSEA in the germline V gene. With 4 bases removed from V and 1 base from J, the gap between germline ends came to 14 bases. The CDR3: CSVVGSGRSYEQYF. In DNA, the CDR3 is TGCAGCGTTGTTGGGAGCGGTCGATCCTACGAGCAGTACTTC.

This clonotype showed up just a few times. The chain uses TRBV20-1 and TRBJ2-4; either TRBD1 or TRBD2 may fit D (5 bases each). V was clipped by 6 bases and J by 9 bases, with 9 bases between them. Germline-derived CDR1 and CDR2 are DFQATT and SNEGSKA (reference sequence). This CDR3 spans 10 amino acids. DNA for the CDR3: TGCAGTGCGGGGGATCCCATTCAGTACTTC. Protein: CSAGDPIQYF.

The V call is TRBV30, the J call TRBJ1-2; TRBD1 is a possible D gene (5 bases). The length of the CDR3 is 14 residues. Germline loops: CDR1 GTSNPN, CDR2 SVGIG (reference sequence). V was clipped by 0 bases and J by 5 bases, with 13 bases between them. CDR3 region: CAWSVNRLLYGYTF. The DNA of the CDR3 is TGTGCCTGGAGTGTAAACAGGCTCCTTTATGGCTACACCTTC.

V usage is TRBV7-3 and J usage is TRBJ2-1; 7 bases agree with TRBD1. The CDR3 is made up of 13 amino acids. After removal of 5 bases from V and 7 bases from J, the junction contained 5 bases not matched to a gene. CDR1 SGHTA and CDR2 FQGTGA come from the germline V gene. The CDR3 protein is CASSPGGRNEQFF. CDR3 sequence (DNA): TGTGCCAGCAGCCCAGGGGGTAGGAATGAGCAGTTCTTC.

V gene TRBV6-4 combines with J gene TRBJ1-1, with unresolved D. Germline CDR1 is MRHNA and CDR2 is SNTAGT. Trimming cost V 7 bases and J 1 base, with 10 bases left between them. The CDR3 is 13 residues long. In nucleotides, the CDR3 is TGTGCCAGCAAATATTCAGAGAACACTGAAGCTTTCTTT. Translating it yields CASKYSENTEAFF.

In this sample, this clonotype turned up a few times. J is TRBJ2-3 and V is TRBV7-4, with TRBD1 identical over 10 bases. V lost 6 bases, J lost 1 base, and 7 bases stayed unmatched. The CDR3 spans 16 residues. Per the germline V gene, CDR1 is SGHVT and CDR2 is SQSDAQ. The CDR3 bases are TGTGCCAGCAGTTACCTGGACAGGGGGGGCACAGATACGCAGTATTTT. It encodes CASSYLDRGGTDTQYF. Variable domain in full (rest from reference TRBV7-4 and TRBJ2-3): GAGVSQSPRYKVAKRGRDVALRCDSISGHVTLYWYRQTLGQGSEVLTYSQSDAQRDKSGRPSGRFSAERPERSVSTLKIQRTEQGDSAVYLCASSYLDRGGTDTQYFGPGTRLTVL.

The V and J genes are TRBV25-1 and TRBJ1-6; TRBD1 might be the D (6 bases). This CDR3 is built from 16 residues. Germline V gene lookup returns CDR1 MGHDK and CDR2 SYGVNS. Trimming stripped 2 bases from V and 0 bases from J, with 8 bases between. CDR3 bases: TGTGCCAGCAGTGAAGGACAGCGCTCCTATAATTCACCCCTCCACTTT. Protein: CASSEGQRSYNSPLHF. The whole variable domain, filled in from reference TRBV25-1 and TRBJ1-6, reads EADIYQTPRYLVIGTGKKITLECSQTMGHDKMYWYQQDPGMELHLIHYSYGVNSTEKGDLSSESTVSRIRTEHFPLTLESARPSHTSQYLCASSEGQRSYNSPLHFGNGTRLTVT.

The chain has TRBV19 and TRBJ1-5, with 7 positions matching TRBD1. V shed 5 bases and J 7 bases; nucleotides not matched to a gene: 5. Looked up from germline, CDR1 is LNHDA and CDR2 is SQIVND (reference sequence). The CDR3 has 13 residues. CDR3 loop: CASSFDRVQPQHF. The CDR3 bases are TGTGCCAGTAGTTTTGACAGGGTACAGCCCCAGCATTTT.